These 3 T cell receptor beta chains share one sample of origin, sequenced in a study of blood T cell repertoires in COVID-19. Generated by immunoSEQ multiplex PCR, the TCRdb table keeps only in-frame clones and is missing some. The sample holds 120,000 to 150,000 clones, 80% to 90% seen once. The sample was peripheral blood. These receptors all come from a woman aged 55-75 years with acute or convalescent COVID-19.

In regard to this clone: This sample also contains other DNA sequences that code for the same CDR3. The chain links TRBV20-1 to TRBJ2-7; no clear D gene. V was clipped by 2 bases and J by 2 bases, with 4 bases between them. Germline CDR1 is DFQATT and CDR2 is SNEGSKA (reference sequence). The CDR3 has 11 residues. CDR3 sequence (DNA): TGCAGTGCTAGACAGGCCTACGAGCAGTACTTC. This translates into CSARQAYEQYF.

This clone was detected only once. This sequence joins TRBV11-3 and TRBJ2-2, with 7 bases that match TRBD1. V lost 6 bases to trimming and J lost 7 bases; unmatched junction nucleotides: 5. From germline, CDR1 is SGHNT and CDR2 YENEEA. The CDR3 runs 13 residues. DNA of the CDR3: TGTGCCAGCAGGTCGACAGGGAGCGGGGAGCTGTTTTTT. This gives the protein CASRSTGSGELFF.

The rearrangement links TRBV5-6 to TRBJ2-5; D is undetermined. The CDR3 length is 14 residues. From germline, CDR1 is SGHDT and CDR2 YYEEEE. The ends were cut back, 0 bases at V and 4 bases at J, with 10 bases in the middle. In nucleotides, the CDR3 is TGTGCCAGCAGCTTGGGGAGTCTGGGAGAGACCCAGTACTTC. Its translation: CASSLGSLGETQYF.